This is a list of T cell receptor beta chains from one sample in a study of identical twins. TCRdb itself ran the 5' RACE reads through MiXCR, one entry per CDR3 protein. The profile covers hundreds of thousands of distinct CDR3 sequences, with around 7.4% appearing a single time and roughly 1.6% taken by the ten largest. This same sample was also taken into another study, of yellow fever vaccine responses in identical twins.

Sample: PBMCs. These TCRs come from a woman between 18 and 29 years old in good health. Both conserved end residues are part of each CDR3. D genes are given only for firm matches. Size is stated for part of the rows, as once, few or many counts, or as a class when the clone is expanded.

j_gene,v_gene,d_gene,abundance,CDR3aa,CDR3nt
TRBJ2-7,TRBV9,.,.,CASSVYESSYEQYF,TGTGCCAGCAGCGTCTACGAGTCTTCCTACGAGCAGTACTTC
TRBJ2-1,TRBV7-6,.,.,CASTNSKRESSYNEQFF,TGTGCCAGCACCAACTCCAAGAGGGAGAGCTCCTACAATGAGCAGTTCTTC
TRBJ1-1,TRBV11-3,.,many,CASSHPRMNTEAFF,TGTGCCAGCAGTCACCCCAGGATGAACACTGAAGCTTTCTTT
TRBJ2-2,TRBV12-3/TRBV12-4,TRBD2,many,CASSPSGGLRTGELFF,TGTGCCAGCAGTCCTAGCGGGGGCCTTAGGACCGGGGAGCTGTTTTTT
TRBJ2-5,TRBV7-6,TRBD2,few,CASSLRASGAQETQYF,TGTGCCAGCAGCTTAAGGGCTAGCGGGGCGCAAGAGACCCAGTACTTC
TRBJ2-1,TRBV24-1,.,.,CATSDIQPPYNEQFF,TGTGCCACCAGTGATATCCAGCCACCCTACAATGAGCAGTTCTTC
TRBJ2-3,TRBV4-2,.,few,CASSQGAVASTDTQYF,TGTGCCAGCAGCCAAGGGGCGGTAGCTTCCACAGATACGCAGTATTTT
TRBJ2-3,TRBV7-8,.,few,CASSPLSDVLVQYF,TGTGCCAGCAGCCCCCTTTCGGACGTCTTAGTGCAGTATTTT
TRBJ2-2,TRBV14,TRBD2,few,CASSQDGIAGRETGELFF,TGTGCCAGCAGCCAAGATGGGATAGCGGGAAGGGAGACCGGGGAGCTGTTTTTT
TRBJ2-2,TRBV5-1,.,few,CASSIGDTGELFF,TGCGCCAGCAGCATAGGAGACACCGGGGAGCTGTTTTTT
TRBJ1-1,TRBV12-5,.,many,CASGPSGGGPRSEAFF,TGTGCTAGTGGTCCCTCGGGGGGCGGCCCTCGGAGTGAAGCTTTCTTT
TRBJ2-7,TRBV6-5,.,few,CASSYREPGGGYYEQYF,TGTGCCAGCAGTTATCGGGAACCGGGAGGGGGCTACTACGAGCAGTACTTC
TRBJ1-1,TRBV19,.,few,CASSGGRLYLNTEAFF,TGTGCCAGTAGTGGGGGACGGCTGTATTTGAACACTGAAGCTTTCTTT
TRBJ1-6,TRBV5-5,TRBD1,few,CASSPPGTGSNSPLHF,TGTGCCAGCAGTCCCCCCGGGACAGGGAGTAATTCACCCCTCCACTTT
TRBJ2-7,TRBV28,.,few,CASKLQGSYEQYF,TGTGCCAGCAAGCTTCAGGGGTCCTACGAGCAGTACTTC
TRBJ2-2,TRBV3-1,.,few,CASSQQGGANTGELFF,TGTGCCAGCAGCCAACAAGGAGGGGCGAACACCGGGGAGCTGTTTTTT
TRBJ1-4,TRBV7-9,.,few,CASSLDQSNEKLFF,TGTGCCAGCAGCTTAGATCAAAGTAATGAAAAACTGTTTTTT
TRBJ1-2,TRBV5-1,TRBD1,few,CASSLGHRGPNYGYTF,TGCGCCAGCAGCTTGGGCCACAGGGGACCGAACTATGGCTACACCTTC
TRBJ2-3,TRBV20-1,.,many,CSARFVDTQYF,TGCAGTGCTAGATTCGTGGATACGCAGTATTTT
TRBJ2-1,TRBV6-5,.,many,CASSGALEQFF,TGTGCCAGCAGTGGGGCCCTTGAGCAGTTCTTC
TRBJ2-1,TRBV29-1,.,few,CSRVGPANEQFF,TGCAGCCGGGTGGGGCCCGCAAATGAGCAGTTCTTC
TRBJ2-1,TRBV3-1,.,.,CASSQSPGSNEQFF,TGTGCCAGCAGCCAATCACCAGGGAGCAATGAGCAGTTCTTC
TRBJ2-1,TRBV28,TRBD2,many,CASSRTSGRNEQFF,TGTGCCAGCAGCCGGACTAGCGGGAGGAATGAGCAGTTCTTC
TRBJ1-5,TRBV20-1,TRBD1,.,CSASSIRGGGNQPQHF,TGCAGTGCTAGTTCAATCAGGGGGGGTGGCAATCAGCCCCAGCATTTT
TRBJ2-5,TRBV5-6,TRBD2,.,CASSSRTSGNFQETQYF,TGTGCCAGCAGCTCGAGGACTAGCGGGAATTTCCAAGAGACCCAGTACTTC
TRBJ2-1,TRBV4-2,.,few,CASSQEYTLASSYNEQFF,TGTGCCAGCAGCCAAGAATACACACTAGCTAGCTCCTACAATGAGCAGTTCTTC
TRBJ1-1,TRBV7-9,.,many,CASSIKNTEAFF,TGTGCCAGCAGCATAAAGAACACTGAAGCTTTCTTT
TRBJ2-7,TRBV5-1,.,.,CASSPGDGHHEQYF,TGCGCCAGCAGCCCGGGGGATGGGCACCACGAGCAGTACTTC
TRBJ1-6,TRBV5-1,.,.,CASSLSGVDNSPLHF,TGCGCCAGCAGCTTGTCAGGGGTCGATAATTCACCCCTCCACTTT
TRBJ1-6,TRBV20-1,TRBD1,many,CSARGTGGLSPLHF,TGCAGTGCTAGAGGGACAGGGGGTTTGTCACCCCTCCACTTT
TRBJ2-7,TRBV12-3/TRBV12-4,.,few,CASSFGPGAHIYEQYF,TGTGCCAGCAGTTTTGGGCCGGGAGCCCATATCTACGAGCAGTACTTC
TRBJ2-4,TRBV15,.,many,CATSSRRELVRNIQYF,TGTGCCACCAGCAGCCGCAGGGAACTAGTTCGTAACATTCAGTACTTC
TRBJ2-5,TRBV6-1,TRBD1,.,CASSMGQKETQYF,TGTGCCAGCAGCATGGGACAGAAAGAGACCCAGTACTTC
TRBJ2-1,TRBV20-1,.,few,CSARDYEGVYEQFF,TGCAGTGCTAGAGATTATGAGGGGGTCTATGAGCAGTTCTTC
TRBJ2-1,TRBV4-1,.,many,CASSQDRAAEQFF,TGCGCCAGCAGCCAAGATCGGGCGGCTGAGCAGTTCTTC
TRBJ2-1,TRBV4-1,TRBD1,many,CASSQRTGGSYQNNEQFF,TGCGCCAGCAGCCAAAGGACAGGTGGCTCTTATCAGAACAATGAGCAGTTCTTC
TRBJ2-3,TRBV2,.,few,CASSEGGDSTDTQYF,TGTGCCAGCAGTGAAGGGGGAGATAGCACAGATACGCAGTATTTT
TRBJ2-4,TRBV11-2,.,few,CASSLAGFRNIQYF,TGTGCCAGCAGCTTAGCGGGGTTCAGAAACATTCAGTACTTC
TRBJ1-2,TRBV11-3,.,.,CASSFPEDFDLGYTF,TGTGCCAGCAGCTTTCCCGAGGACTTTGATTTAGGCTACACCTTC
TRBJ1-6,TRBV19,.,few,CASSDHPAGPLHF,TGTGCCAGCTCCGATCACCCCGCAGGACCCCTCCACTTT
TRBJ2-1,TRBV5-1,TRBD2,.,CASSLGTSGGVEEQFF,TGCGCCAGCAGCCTCGGGACTAGCGGGGGGGTAGAGGAGCAGTTCTTC
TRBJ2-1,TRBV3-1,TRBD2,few,CASSQVGGALYNEQFF,TGTGCCAGCAGCCAAGTCGGGGGGGCCCTCTACAATGAGCAGTTCTTC
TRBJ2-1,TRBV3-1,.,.,CASWARGEQFF,TGTGCCAGTTGGGCGAGGGGCGAGCAGTTCTTC
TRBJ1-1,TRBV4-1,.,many,CASSQARRDLAVLIF,TGCGCCAGCAGCCAAGCACGCCGGGACCTCGCGGTGCTGATCTTT
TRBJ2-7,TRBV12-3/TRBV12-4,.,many,CASSNYRTAEQYF,TGTGCCAGCAGTAACTATCGGACAGCCGAGCAGTACTTC
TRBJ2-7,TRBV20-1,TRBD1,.,CSARRQGVGLYEQYF,TGCAGTGCTAGAAGGCAGGGGGTTGGGCTCTACGAGCAGTACTTC